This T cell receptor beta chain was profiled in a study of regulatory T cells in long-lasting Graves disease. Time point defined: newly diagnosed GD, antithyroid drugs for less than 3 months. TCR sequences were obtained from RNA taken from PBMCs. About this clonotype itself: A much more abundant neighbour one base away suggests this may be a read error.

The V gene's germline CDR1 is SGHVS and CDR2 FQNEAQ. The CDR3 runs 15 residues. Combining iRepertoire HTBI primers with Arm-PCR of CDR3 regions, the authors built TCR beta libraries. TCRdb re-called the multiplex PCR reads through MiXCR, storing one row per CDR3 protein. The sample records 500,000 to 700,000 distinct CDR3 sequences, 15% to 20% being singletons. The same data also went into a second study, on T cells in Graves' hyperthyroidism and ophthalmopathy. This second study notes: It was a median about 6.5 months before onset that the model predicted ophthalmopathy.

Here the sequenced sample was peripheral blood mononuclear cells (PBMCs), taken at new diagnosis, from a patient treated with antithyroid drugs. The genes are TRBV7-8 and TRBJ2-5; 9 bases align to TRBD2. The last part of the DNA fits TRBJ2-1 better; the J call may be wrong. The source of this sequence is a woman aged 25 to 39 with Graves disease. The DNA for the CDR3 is TGTGCCAGCGGCCCTAGCGGGACGCGCCAAGAGACCCAGTTCTTC. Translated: CASGPSGTRQETQFF.